This entry lists 9 T cell receptor beta chains sequenced from one sample in a study of T cell changes during pregnancy in multiple sclerosis (dated by TCRdb to about 2019). Library generation was performed with the immunoSEQ multiplex PCR assay. The immuneACCESS repertoire file appears here via TCRdb, limited to in-frame rearrangements. These files lack a portion of the clones; in checked studies, under half of the deficit traces to unresolved V genes, and the cause of the others is not known. In this sample the table shows around 54,000 clones, 80% to 95% of which occur a single time. The ten largest clones take up roughly 0.66% of the sample. The starting material was CD4+ T cells from peripheral blood mononuclear cells, obtained after pregnancy. These receptors all come from a female donor in good health, enrolled as a control in a pregnancy study.

The chain couples TRBV14 to TRBJ2-5, with TRBD1 matching over 7 bases. Germline trimming cut 2 bases from V and 8 bases from J; bases unmatched to any gene: 5. The CDR3 contains 13 residues. Looked up from germline, CDR1 is SGHDN and CDR2 is FVKESK. The CDR3 sequence is CASSQNRGSTQYF. The CDR3 DNA reads TGTGCCAGCAGCCAAAACAGGGGTAGTACCCAGTACTTC.

The rearrangement links TRBV20-1 to TRBJ2-7; possibly TRBD2 for D (6 bases). Germline V CDR1 and CDR2: DFQATT, SNEGSKA (reference sequence). Trimming left V 5 bases short and J 5 bases short, with 10 bases between. The CDR3 is 11 amino acids. The DNA of the CDR3 is TGCAGTGCTTCGACTAGTAACGAGCAGTACTTC. As protein: CSASTSNEQYF.

The chain carries TRBV5-1 and TRBJ1-1; the D gene is possibly TRBD1 (6 bases). Per the germline V gene, CDR1 is SGHRS and CDR2 is YFSETQ. The CDR3 runs to 14 residues. Between the trimmed V and J ends, which lost 1 base and 1 base, there was a span of 8 bases. The CDR3 DNA follows: TGCGCCAGCAGCTTGAGGACAGAGAACACTGAAGCTTTCTTT. It translates to CASSLRTENTEAFF.

This chain joins TRBV9 and TRBJ2-7; 8 bases are shared with TRBD2. The V and J ends lost 0 bases and 5 bases, in that order; junction bases with no gene match: 7. Germline V gene data show CDR1 as SGDLS and CDR2 as YYNGEE. This CDR3 has 15 residues. The CDR3 sequence is CASSVGSSGGHEQYF. CDR3 coding DNA: TGTGCCAGCAGCGTAGGGTCCAGCGGGGGTCACGAGCAGTACTTC.

The chain recombines TRBV19 with TRBJ1-2, with D perhaps TRBD1 (6 bases). V lost 4 bases and J lost 4, with 10 bases in between. Germline assignment: CDR1 LNHDA and CDR2 SQIVND (reference sequence). The CDR3 runs 13 residues. The CDR3 coding sequence is TGTGCCAGTAGTAGGGAAGGGGGCTATGGCTACACCTTC. It codes for CASSREGGYGYTF.

This chain connects TRBV5-1 to TRBJ2-7; TRBD2 is a possible D gene (6 bases). V was trimmed by 6 bases and J by 0 bases, leaving 16 bases between them. CDR3 length: 15 amino acids. Germline V gene lookup returns CDR1 SGHRS and CDR2 YFSETQ. The CDR3 region has the DNA TGCGCCAGCAAGCCCGGGGACTCAAGCTCCTACGAGCAGTACTTC. Encoded protein: CASKPGDSSSYEQYF.

The rearrangement links TRBV10-1 to TRBJ2-7; D ambiguous. Germline-derived CDR1 and CDR2 are WNHNN and SYGVQD (reference sequence). Trimming shortened V by 7 bases and J by 4 bases, and 14 bases separated the two germline ends. The CDR3 contains 13 residues. CDR3 sequence: CASNLQLGYEQYF. The CDR3 coding sequence is TGCGCCAGCAATTTACAGTTAGGTTACGAGCAGTACTTC.

V and J are TRBV5-1 and TRBJ2-2; 12 positions agree with TRBD1. The trim removed 4 bases at V and 6 bases at J, leaving 4 bases unmatched. CDR1 is SGHRS, CDR2 YFSETQ, per germline. The CDR3 is 15 amino acids. In nucleotides, the CDR3 is TGCGCCAGCAGCCTGGGACAGGGGGCTTCCGGGGAGCTGTTTTTT. This translates into CASSLGQGASGELFF.

DNA for the CDR3: TGTGCCAGCAGTCTACAGGGGGGGGCAACTAATGAAAAACTGTTTTTT. This encodes CASSLQGGATNEKLFF. This chain connects TRBV25-1 to TRBJ1-4; 8 bases fit TRBD1. Germline CDR1 and CDR2: MGHDK and SYGVNS. With V trimmed by 5 bases and J by 0 bases, 5 bases remained unmatched. This CDR3 is built from 16 residues.